This is a list of T cell receptor beta chains from one sample in a study of T cell changes during pregnancy in multiple sclerosis. Sequencing was performed with immunoSEQ multiplex PCR; in TCRdb, only in-frame clones are kept and a portion is missing. The data contain 55,000 to 65,000 clones, 80% to 95% of them seen just once; the ten biggest clones take up approximately 1.4%. The source material was peripheral blood, sampled in the second trimester of pregnancy. These receptor sequences come from a female donor with multiple sclerosis, enrolled in a pregnancy study. CDR3s include the opening cysteine and the closing phenylalanine or tryptophan.

TRBV28 13 CASIGAGTDTQYF
TRBV5-6 14 CASSYMGGNTEAFF
TRBV11-1 14 CASSLRQMNTEAFF
TRBV27 11 CASRSLLLAFF
TRBV2 14 CASSEGLLGYEQFF
TRBV18 15 CASSLGLAGSNEQFF
TRBV11-1 13 CASNSLAGDEQYF
TRBV5-6 14 CASSLEGAREKLFF
TRBV5-1 16 CASSAGRGLGQETQYF
TRBV15 16 CATSQRATGYNEKLFF
TRBV2 12 CASSPRPETQYF
TRBV5-1 15 CASSTSLPGGFEQYF
TRBV21-1 13 CASSRGGSYEQYF
TRBV29-1 13 CSVEHSGVETQYF
TRBV5-4 16 CASSLAWGTGKQTQYF
TRBV5-1 12 CASSLPEREQFF
TRBV11-2 15 CASSSRVTGYNEQFF
TRBV4-1 13 CASSQEAGDEAFF
TRBV19 15 CASSISRSSYNEQFF
TRBV27 13 CASNHMEGNEQYF
TRBV30 14 CAWSSTSGYNEQFF
TRBV7-9 16 CASSQNQDRAPYEQYF
TRBV19 15 CASSLDRGIEETQYF
TRBV18 19 CASSPLPDVAGSSYNEQFF
TRBV5-4 14 CASSLSGGEYEQYF
TRBV19 15 CASSLEGQTNTEAFF
TRBV2 14 CASRIGQGNTEAFF
TRBV7-2 15 CASSPTSGVNNEQFF
TRBV10-3 14 CAIHPGVGVNEQFF
TRBV7-2 15 CASSLVSGGSGGYTF
TRBV5-1 15 CASRKETGSSYEQYF
TRBV25-1 11 CASSSANTIYF
TRBV11-2 14 CASSSTTKGETQYF
TRBV19 13 CASSQGDNTEAFF
TRBV10-3 16 CAISEPRGQGANEQFF
TRBV5-1 15 CASSLGRGPQDEAFF
TRBV4-3 15 CASSPGQGDGETQYF
TRBV6-1 12 CASSYGDQPQHF
TRBV19 14 CASTRGSGANVLTF
TRBV7-3 13 CASSPGDNYGYTF
TRBV11-3 13 CASSRSGQETQYF
TRBV28 15 CASSLPDRRNTEAFF
TRBV5-6 12 CASSAGSDGYTF
TRBV28 12 CASALQGYEQYF
TRBV15 16 CATSSLQGADGTEAFF
TRBV5-1 13 CASSQTLAGELFF
TRBV30 15 CAWGRDSLGADTQYF
TRBV7-9 15 CASSLAGGFNEKLFF
TRBV6-6 14 CASSPGQVQETQYF
TRBV7-3 15 CASSRSRVSTDTQYF